One and the same sample provided the 13 T cell receptor beta chains below, sequenced in a study of T cells in localized non-small cell lung cancer. Assay: immunoSEQ multiplex PCR; the TCRdb copy retains only in-frame clones and omits some. The profile covers 1,300 or so clones, with 30% appearing a single time and less than 10% taken by the ten largest. Sequenced here: lung tumor tissue, sampled before any cancer treatment. Every receptor here comes from a male donor at least 60 years old with stage I squamous cell lung carcinoma.

This clone was observed a handful of times. V is TRBV11-3 and J is TRBJ2-3; 12 nucleotides agree with TRBD2. The CDR3 extends over 16 amino acids. Germline assignment: CDR1 SGHNT and CDR2 YENEEA. V shed 5 bases, J shed 3 bases, and the junction held 6 bases outside the gene matches. The CDR3 loop reads CASSDPLAGGTDTQYF. The CDR3 DNA sequence: TGTGCCAGCAGCGACCCCCTAGCGGGAGGGACAGATACGCAGTATTTT.

There are a few counts of this clone. The chain is built from TRBV29-1 and TRBJ2-1, with D possibly being TRBD2 (6 bases). V lost 7 bases to trimming and J lost 0 bases, with 13 bases between them. The CDR3 extends over 14 amino acids. Germline V gene data show CDR1 as SQVTM and CDR2 as ANQGSEA. This CDR3 reads CSALGEASYNEQFF. For the CDR3, the DNA is TGCAGCGCCTTGGGGGAGGCCTCCTACAATGAGCAGTTCTTC.

In its sample, this clone was seen a few times. The chain uses TRBV9 and TRBJ2-2, with D possibly TRBD1 on 5 matching bases. V was shortened by 5 bases and J by 1 base, with 15 bases between the two germline ends. Per the germline V gene, CDR1 is SGDLS and CDR2 is YYNGEE. The CDR3 totals 16 residues. CDR3 nucleotide sequence: TGTGCCAGCAGTGAGTTAGGACACTTGAACACCGGGGAGCTGTTTTTT. Its translation: CASSELGHLNTGELFF.

V gene TRBV28 combines with J gene TRBJ1-1, with a weak D call TRBD1 (6 bases). Trimming shortened V by 7 bases and J by 2 bases, and 23 bases separated the two germline ends. Germline-derived CDR1 and CDR2 are MDHEN and SYDVKM. The CDR3 contains 17 residues. The CDR3 is CASTPSGWGAANTEAFF. The CDR3 DNA is TGTGCCAGCACCCCCTCCGGTTGGGGGGCTGCAAACACTGAAGCTTTCTTT. Based on the CDR3 plus reference TRBV28 and TRBJ1-1, the full variable domain is DVKVTQSSRYLVKRTGEKVFLECVQDMDHENMFWYRQDPGLGLRLIYFSYDVKMKEKGDIPEGYSVSREKKERFSLILESASTNQTSMYLCASTPSGWGAANTEAFFGQGTRLTVV.

J is TRBJ1-3 and V is TRBV30; D gene unclear. CDR1 is GTSNPN and CDR2 is SVGIG in the germline V gene (reference sequence). The V and J ends lost 5 bases and 0 bases respectively, with 8 bases between them. The length of the CDR3 is 13 residues. In DNA, the CDR3 is TGTGCCTGGGCTGGGAACTCTGGAAACACCATATATTTT. It codes for CAWAGNSGNTIYF.

This clone is medium-sized within its sample. V is TRBV6-8 and J is TRBJ2-5; TRBD2 matches 11 bases. In germline, CDR1 is MNHGY, CDR2 SAAAGT. The length of the CDR3 is 14 residues. J was trimmed by 4 bases and V by 10 bases; bases with no gene match: 8. The CDR3 coding sequence is TGTGCCATCAGGGCAACTAGCGGGAGAGAGACCCAGTACTTC. This encodes CAIRATSGRETQYF.

The J gene is TRBJ1-4, the V gene TRBV28; D remains unclear. The germline CDR1 and CDR2 sequences are MDHEN and SYDVKM. The CDR3 totals 14 residues. V lost 8 bases and J 10 bases, leaving 20 bases between the germline ends. The DNA for the CDR3 is TGTGCCAGCCGGGATACCCAGGCGGTAGGAAAACTGTTTTTT. It specifies CASRDTQAVGKLFF.

The chain carries TRBV30 and TRBJ1-4; TRBD1 aligns across 7 bases. The V gene's germline CDR1 is GTSNPN and CDR2 SVGIG (reference sequence). The CDR3 totals 11 residues. V trimming: 8 bases; J trimming: 8 bases; junction bases outside the gene matches: 5. This chain's CDR3 is CASPQGEKLFF. CDR3 DNA sequence: TGTGCCAGCCCACAGGGGGAAAAACTGTTTTTT.

This clone came up a few times. The V gene is TRBV4-1, the J gene TRBJ1-1, with D perhaps TRBD1 (5 bases). The germline V gene has CDR1 MGHRA and CDR2 YSYEKL. V dropped 6 bases and J dropped 6 bases, with 14 bases sitting between them. CDR3 length equals 13 residues. The CDR3 nucleotides are TGCGCCAGCAGGGACAACCTTGGGGCTGAAGCTTTCTTT. It encodes CASRDNLGAEAFF.

This clone occurred a few times. V usage is TRBV28 and J usage is TRBJ2-5; 9 bases agree with TRBD2. This CDR3 has 16 residues. CDR1 and CDR2 from the germline V gene are MDHEN and SYDVKM. Trimming at V came to 0 bases and at J to 5 bases, leaving 7 bases not matched to a gene. CDR3 in DNA: TGTGCCAGCAGTTTATGGGCTAGCGGGAAAGTCGAGACCCAGTACTTC. As protein: CASSLWASGKVETQYF.

The rearrangement joins TRBV5-1 to TRBJ1-3; 8 nucleotides align to TRBD1. The CDR3 sequence is 17 residues long. CDR1 and CDR2 (germline): SGHRS, YFSETQ. J was trimmed by 2 bases and V by 0 bases; bases with no gene match: 7. Written as DNA, the CDR3 is TGCGCCAGCAGCTTGGAGGTTCCGGACAGGGCTGGAAACACCATATATTTT. Its translation is CASSLEVPDRAGNTIYF. Based on the CDR3 plus reference TRBV5-1 and TRBJ1-3, the full variable domain is KAGVTQTPRYLIKTRGQQVTLSCSPISGHRSVSWYQQTPGQGLQFLFEYFSETQRNKGNFPGRFSGRQFSNSRSEMNVSTLELGDSALYLCASSLEVPDRAGNTIYFGEGSWLTVV.

This clone was seen only a few times. This chain uses TRBV7-5 with TRBJ2-2; the table's D call TRBD2 went unverified against the DNA. TRBV7-5 is reported as a pseudogene. This CDR3 is built from 17 residues. The CDR3 here is CASSLEGGFANTGELFF. The DNA for the CDR3 is TGTGCCAGCAGCTTAGAAGGCGGGTTTGCAAACACCGGGGAGCTGTTTTTT.

This clone is classed as large. V is TRBV6-8 and J is TRBJ2-7; 13 nucleotides align to TRBD2. Unmatched junction bases numbered 2, after V lost 5 bases and J lost 1 base. The germline CDR1 and CDR2 sequences are MNHGY and SAAAGT. The CDR3 runs 15 residues. The CDR3 nucleotides read TGTGCCAGCAGTGGGGGACTAGCGGGATCCTACGAGCAGTACTTC. Protein product: CASSGGLAGSYEQYF.